The 16 T cell receptor beta chains below all came from one sample that was sequenced in a study of control samples from healthy donors and cancer patients. The protocol was immunoSEQ multiplex PCR, while the TCRdb copy is restricted to in-frame clones and leaves out a portion. The table includes 65,000 to 95,000 clones, approximately 87% detected once. The specimen was blood. These receptor sequences come from a man aged 45 to 65 in good health.

V is TRBV6-2 or TRBV6-3 and J is TRBJ1-5, with 7 bases aligning to TRBD1. The CDR3 length is 18 residues. V gave up 2 bases and J gave up 4 bases; unmatched junction bases: 14. Germline V gene data show CDR1 as MNHEY and CDR2 as SVGEGT. The CDR3 reads CASSYTSRQGGFNQPQHF. In DNA, the CDR3 is TGTGCCAGCAGTTACACCTCCCGACAGGGAGGATTTAATCAGCCCCAGCATTTT.

The V and J genes are TRBV4-1 and TRBJ1-1, with D maybe TRBD1 (6 bases). V lost 4 bases and J 0 bases, leaving 18 bases between the germline ends. The CDR3 runs to 17 residues. The germline V gene has CDR1 MGHRA and CDR2 YSYEKL. The DNA for the CDR3 is TGCGCCAGCAGCCGAACAGGGATAACGTACATGAACACTGAAGCTTTCTTT. Translation: CASSRTGITYMNTEAFF.

The chain couples TRBV6-5 to TRBJ2-1; TRBD1 matches 9 bases. The CDR3 loop spans 14 amino acids. Trimming cost V 7 bases and J 7 bases; bases outside gene matches: 8. CDR1 and CDR2 (germline): MNHEY, SVGAGI. For the CDR3, the DNA is TGTGCCAGCACCCGGGACAGGGTATGGAATGAGCAGTTCTTC. As protein: CASTRDRVWNEQFF.

This sequence joins TRBV4-3 and TRBJ1-2; possibly TRBD1 for D (6 bases). Germline-derived CDR1 and CDR2 are LGHNA and YSLEER. Trimming shortened V by 3 bases and J by 4 bases, and 12 bases separated the two germline ends. The CDR3 contains 14 residues. CDR3 coding DNA: TGCGCCAGCAGCCAGCAGGGGAATCTCTATGGCTACACCTTC. Its protein is CASSQQGNLYGYTF.

This clone was picked up a small number of times. The chain is built from TRBV27 and TRBJ2-7, with D possibly being TRBD1 or TRBD2 (5 bases each). V lost 4 bases to trimming and J lost 2 bases, with 15 bases between them. CDR1 MNHEY and CDR2 SMNVEV come from the germline V gene (reference sequence). This CDR3 has 15 amino acids. CDR3 sequence (DNA): TGTGCCAGCAGTTCAGTGAGGGGTCGAGCCTACGAGCAGTACTTC. Translating gives CASSSVRGRAYEQYF.

The V and J genes are TRBV10-3 and TRBJ1-4; perhaps TRBD1 as D (5 bases). This CDR3 is 13 amino acids long. V was cut by 7 bases and J by 3 bases, with 9 bases left in between. The germline V gene encodes CDR1 ENHRY and CDR2 SYGVKD. DNA for the CDR3: TGTGCCATCAACCAGGGTGCTAATGAAAAACTGTTTTTT. This encodes CAINQGANEKLFF.

This CDR3 is CASSLTEETQYF. The CDR3 DNA follows: TGCGCCAGCAGCTTGACGGAAGAGACCCAGTACTTC. The J gene is TRBJ2-5, the V gene TRBV5-1; D uncertain. V lost 1 base and J lost 3, with 4 bases in between. The CDR3 spans 12 residues. In germline, CDR1 is SGHRS, CDR2 YFSETQ.

Of note for this clone: The sample holds other DNA sequences that translate to the same CDR3. The V call is TRBV6-5, the J call TRBJ1-2, with D possibly matching TRBD1 (6 bases). The CDR3 contains 13 residues. Germline lookup yields CDR1 MNHEY and CDR2 SVGAGI. Trimming shortened V by 5 bases and J by 3 bases, and 10 bases separated the two germline ends. CDR3 nucleotides: TGTGCCAGCAGTCCGGGGGCGGACTATGGCTACACCTTC. This translates into CASSPGADYGYTF.

The chain links TRBV2 to TRBJ1-5; D ambiguous. Looked up from germline, CDR1 is SNHLY and CDR2 is FYNNEI. The CDR3 consists of 15 residues. V lost 3 bases, J lost 3 bases, and 12 bases lay in between. CDR3 sequence reads: CASSDETSNNQPQHF. For the CDR3, the DNA is TGTGCCAGCAGTGATGAGACATCTAACAATCAGCCCCAGCATTTT.

The rearrangement links TRBV30 to TRBJ1-2, with 8 nucleotides matching TRBD1. This CDR3 region has 14 residues. Germline V lookup: CDR1 GTSNPN, CDR2 SVGIG (reference sequence). The V gene end was trimmed by 7 bases and the J gene end by 5 bases; junction bases not matched to a gene: 12. For the CDR3, the DNA is TGTGCCTCTGGACAGGGAAGAATCTCATATGGCTACACCTTC. It yields the protein CASGQGRISYGYTF.

DNA for the CDR3: TGTGCCAGCAGTGCCGGTTCTTATGGCTACACCTTC. Translation: CASSAGSYGYTF. The chain couples TRBV2 to TRBJ1-2; no definite D call. This CDR3 region has 12 residues. CDR1 and CDR2 from the germline V gene are SNHLY and FYNNEI. Trimming took 4 bases from V and 5 from J, leaving 8 bases between them. The entire variable domain, with the rest obtained from reference TRBV2 and TRBJ1-2, is as follows: EPEVTQTPSHQVTQMGQEVILRCVPISNHLYFYWYRQILGQKVEFLVSFYNNEISEKSEIFDDQFSVERPDGSNFTLKIRSTKLEDSAMYFCASSAGSYGYTFGSGTRLTVV.

V gene TRBV7-2 combines with J gene TRBJ1-3; D not resolved. CDR3 size: 12 residues. Trimming took off 4 bases at V and 3 bases at J, with 4 bases between the two ends. Germline values: CDR1 SGHTA, CDR2 FQGNSA. CDR3: CASSSIGNTIYF. The CDR3 bases are TGTGCCAGCAGCTCGATTGGAAACACCATATATTTT.

J is TRBJ2-4 and V is TRBV28, with D tentatively TRBD2 (6 bases). The V gene lost 6 bases and the J gene lost 1 base, with 16 bases spanning the gap. Germline V gene sequence: CDR1 MDHEN, CDR2 SYDVKM. The CDR3 loop spans 16 amino acids. In DNA form, the CDR3 reads TGTGCCAGCAGGGGCTTCTTCGGGACTGCCAAAAACATTCAGTACTTC. This translates into CASRGFFGTAKNIQYF.

The chain uses TRBV6-5 and TRBJ2-6; no firm D call. This CDR3 has 15 residues. Germline CDR1 and CDR2: MNHEY and SVGAGI. Trimming cost V 3 bases and J 2 bases, with 8 bases left between them. The CDR3 DNA is TGTGCCAGCAGTTATTCAGGCGCTGGGGCCAACGTCCTGACTTTC. This translates into CASSYSGAGANVLTF.

The chain combines TRBV12-3 or TRBV12-4 with TRBJ2-5; D not certain. The CDR3 has 13 residues. The V end was cut by 7 bases, the J end by 4 bases, with 13 bases between. The CDR3 is CASTSWVVETQYF. CDR3 nucleotide sequence: TGTGCCAGCACCTCCTGGGTGGTAGAGACCCAGTACTTC.

The genes are TRBV5-8 and TRBJ2-7, with TRBD2 identical over 7 bases. This CDR3 is 13 amino acids long. The trim removed 6 bases at V and 4 bases at J, leaving 7 bases unmatched. The germline gives CDR1 SGHTS, CDR2 YDEGEE. The CDR3 sequence is CASTRGRGYEQYV. The DNA of the CDR3 is TGTGCCAGCACCCGAGGGAGGGGATACGAGCAGTACGTC.